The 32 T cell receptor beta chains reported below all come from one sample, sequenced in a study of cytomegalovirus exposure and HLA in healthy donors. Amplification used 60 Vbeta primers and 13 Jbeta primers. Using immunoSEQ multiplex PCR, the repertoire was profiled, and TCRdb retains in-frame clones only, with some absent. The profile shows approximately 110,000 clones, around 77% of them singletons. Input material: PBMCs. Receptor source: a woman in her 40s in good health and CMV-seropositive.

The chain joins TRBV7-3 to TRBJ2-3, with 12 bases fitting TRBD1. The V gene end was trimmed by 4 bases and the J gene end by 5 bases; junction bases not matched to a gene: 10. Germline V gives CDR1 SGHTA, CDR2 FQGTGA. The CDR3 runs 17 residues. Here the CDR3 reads CASSSDPRDRGQDTQYF. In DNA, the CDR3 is TGTGCCAGCAGCTCGGACCCCCGGGACAGGGGGCAAGATACGCAGTATTTT. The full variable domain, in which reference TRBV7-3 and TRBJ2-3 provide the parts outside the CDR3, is GAGVSQTPSNKVTEKGKYVELRCDPISGHTALYWYRQSLGQGPEFLIYFQGTGAADDSGLPNDRFFAVRPEGSVSTLKIQRTERGDSAVYLCASSSDPRDRGQDTQYFGPGTRLTVL.

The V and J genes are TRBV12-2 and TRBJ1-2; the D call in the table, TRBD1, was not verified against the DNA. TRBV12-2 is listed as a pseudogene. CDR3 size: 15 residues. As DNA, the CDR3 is TGTGTAAGTCGCTACCGGACAGGGGACTTCTATGGCTACACCTTC. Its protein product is CVSRYRTGDFYGYTF.

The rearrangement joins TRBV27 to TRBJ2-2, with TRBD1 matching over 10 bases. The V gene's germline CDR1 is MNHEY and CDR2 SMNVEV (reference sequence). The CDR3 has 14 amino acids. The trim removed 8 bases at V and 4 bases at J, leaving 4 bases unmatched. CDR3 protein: CASFRTGGTGELFF. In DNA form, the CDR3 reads TGTGCCAGCTTTCGGACAGGGGGCACCGGGGAGCTGTTTTTT.

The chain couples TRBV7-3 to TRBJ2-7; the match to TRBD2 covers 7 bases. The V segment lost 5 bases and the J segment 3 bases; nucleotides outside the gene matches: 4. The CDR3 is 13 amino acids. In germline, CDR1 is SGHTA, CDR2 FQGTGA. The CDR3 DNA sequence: TGTGCCAGCAGCCACGGACTAGGCTACGAGCAGTACTTC. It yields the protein CASSHGLGYEQYF.

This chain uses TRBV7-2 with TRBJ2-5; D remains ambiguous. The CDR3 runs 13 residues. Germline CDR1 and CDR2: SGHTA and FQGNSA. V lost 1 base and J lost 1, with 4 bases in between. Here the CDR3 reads CASSLVIQETQYF. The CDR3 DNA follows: TGTGCCAGCAGCTTAGTCATCCAAGAGACCCAGTACTTC. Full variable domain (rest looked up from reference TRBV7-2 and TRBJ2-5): GAGVSQSPSNKVTEKGKDVELRCDPISGHTALYWYRQSLGQGLEFLIYFQGNSAPDKSGLPSDRFSAERTGGSVSTLTIQRTQQEDSAVYLCASSLVIQETQYFGPGTRLLVL.

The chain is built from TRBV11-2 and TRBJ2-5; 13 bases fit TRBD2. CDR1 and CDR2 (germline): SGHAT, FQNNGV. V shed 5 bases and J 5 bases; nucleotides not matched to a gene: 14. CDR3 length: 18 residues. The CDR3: CASSQGLAGKGRWETQYF. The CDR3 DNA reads TGTGCCAGCAGCCAGGGACTAGCGGGGAAGGGGAGGTGGGAGACCCAGTACTTC. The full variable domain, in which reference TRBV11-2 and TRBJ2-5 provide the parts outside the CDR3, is EAGVAQSPRYKIIEKRQSVAFWCNPISGHATLYWYQQILGQGPKLLIQFQNNGVVDDSQLPKDRFSAERLKGVDSTLKIQPAKLEDSAVYLCASSQGLAGKGRWETQYFGPGTRLLVL.

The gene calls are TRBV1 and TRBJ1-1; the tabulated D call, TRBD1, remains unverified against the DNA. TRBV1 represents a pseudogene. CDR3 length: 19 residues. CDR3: CTSSQEGGQGLHCGTEAFF. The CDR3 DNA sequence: TGCACCAGCAGCCAAGAAGGCGGACAGGGTCTGCATTGTGGCACTGAAGCTTTCTTT.

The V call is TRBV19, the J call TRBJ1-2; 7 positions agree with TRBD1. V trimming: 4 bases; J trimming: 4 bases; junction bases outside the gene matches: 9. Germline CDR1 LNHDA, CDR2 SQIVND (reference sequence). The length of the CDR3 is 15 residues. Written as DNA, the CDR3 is TGTGCCAGTAGTACAGGACAGGCGCCCAGCTATGGCTACACCTTC. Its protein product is CASSTGQAPSYGYTF.

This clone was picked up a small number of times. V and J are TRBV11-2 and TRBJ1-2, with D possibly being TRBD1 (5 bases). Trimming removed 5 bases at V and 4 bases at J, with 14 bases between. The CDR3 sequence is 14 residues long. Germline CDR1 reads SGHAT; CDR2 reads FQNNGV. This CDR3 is CASSRTRARYGYTF. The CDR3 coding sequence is TGTGCCAGCAGCCGAACCAGGGCGCGCTATGGCTACACCTTC.

CDR3 sequence reads: CASSVGTAFYEQYF. The CDR3 coding sequence is TGTGCCAGCAGCGTAGGGACAGCCTTCTACGAGCAGTACTTC. The chain is built from TRBV9 and TRBJ2-7; maybe TRBD1 (6 bases). The CDR3 totals 14 residues. Germline V gives CDR1 SGDLS, CDR2 YYNGEE. Between the trimmed V and J ends, which lost 0 bases and 3 bases, there was a span of 10 bases.

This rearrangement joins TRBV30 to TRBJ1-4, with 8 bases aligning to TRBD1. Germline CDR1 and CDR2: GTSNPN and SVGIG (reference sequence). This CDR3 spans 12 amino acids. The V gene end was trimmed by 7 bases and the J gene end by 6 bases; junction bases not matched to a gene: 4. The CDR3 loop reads CAFSGGDEKLFF. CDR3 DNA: TGTGCCTTTTCAGGGGGCGATGAAAAACTGTTTTTT. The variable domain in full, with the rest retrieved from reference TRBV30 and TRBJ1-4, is SQTIHQWPATLVQPVGSPLSLECTVEGTSNPNLYWYRQAAGRGLQLLFYSVGIGQISSEVPQNLSASRPQDRQFILSSKKLLLSDSGFYLCAFSGGDEKLFFGSGTQLSVL.

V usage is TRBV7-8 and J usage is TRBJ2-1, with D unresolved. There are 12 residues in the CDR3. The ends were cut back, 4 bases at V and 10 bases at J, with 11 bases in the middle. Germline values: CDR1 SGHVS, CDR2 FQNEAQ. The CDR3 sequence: CASSSQRGEQFF. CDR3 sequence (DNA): TGTGCCAGCAGCTCTCAACGCGGCGAGCAGTTCTTC.

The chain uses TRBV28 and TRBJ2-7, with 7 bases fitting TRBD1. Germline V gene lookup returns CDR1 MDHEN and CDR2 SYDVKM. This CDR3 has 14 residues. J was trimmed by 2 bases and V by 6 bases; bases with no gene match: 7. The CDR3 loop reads CASRTPGGPYEQYF. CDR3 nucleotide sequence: TGTGCCAGCAGGACACCAGGGGGTCCCTACGAGCAGTACTTC.

The DNA for the CDR3 is TGTGCCTGGAGTGACAAAAACACTGAAGCTTTCTTT. Protein sequence: CAWSDKNTEAFF. The V and J genes are TRBV30 and TRBJ1-1; no definite D call. CDR3 size: 12 residues. The germline V and J ends were trimmed by 1 base and 2 bases, with 5 bases remaining between them. Germline V gives CDR1 GTSNPN, CDR2 SVGIG (reference sequence). Together with reference TRBV30 and TRBJ1-1, the CDR3 gives the full variable domain: SQTIHQWPATLVQPVGSPLSLECTVEGTSNPNLYWYRQAAGRGLQLLFYSVGIGQISSEVPQNLSASRPQDRQFILSSKKLLLSDSGFYLCAWSDKNTEAFFGQGTRLTVV.

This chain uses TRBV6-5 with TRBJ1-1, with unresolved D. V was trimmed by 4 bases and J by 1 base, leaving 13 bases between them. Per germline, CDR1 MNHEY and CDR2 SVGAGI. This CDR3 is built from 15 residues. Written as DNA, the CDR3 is TGTGCCAGCAGTTCGACCGACACAAGGAACACTGAAGCTTTCTTT. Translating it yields CASSSTDTRNTEAFF.

The CDR3 DNA reads as TGTGCCAGCAGCCAAGGGGTAGGGGGATATAGCACAGATACGCAGTATTTT. Translation gives CASSQGVGGYSTDTQYF. V is TRBV4-2 and J is TRBJ2-3; tentatively, D is TRBD1 (6 bases). The CDR3 length is 17 residues. V lost 1 base and J lost 0, with 14 bases in between. Germline values: CDR1 LGHNA, CDR2 YNFKEQ.

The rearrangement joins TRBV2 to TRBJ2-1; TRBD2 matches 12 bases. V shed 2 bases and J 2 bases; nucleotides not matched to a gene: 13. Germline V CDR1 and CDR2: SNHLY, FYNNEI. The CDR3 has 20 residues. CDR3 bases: TGTGCCAGCAGTGAATTTCTAGGGACTAGCGGGCACCCCGCCTACAATGAGCAGTTCTTC. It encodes CASSEFLGTSGHPAYNEQFF.

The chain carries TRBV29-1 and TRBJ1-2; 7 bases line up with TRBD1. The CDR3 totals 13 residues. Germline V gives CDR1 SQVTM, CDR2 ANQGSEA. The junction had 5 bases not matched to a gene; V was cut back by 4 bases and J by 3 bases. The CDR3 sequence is CSVGTGDYYGYTF. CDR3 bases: TGCAGCGTTGGGACAGGTGATTACTATGGCTACACCTTC.

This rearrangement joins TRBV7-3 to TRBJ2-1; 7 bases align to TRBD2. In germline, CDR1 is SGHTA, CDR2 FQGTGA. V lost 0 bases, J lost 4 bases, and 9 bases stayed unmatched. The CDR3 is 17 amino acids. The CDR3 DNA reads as TGTGCCAGCAGCTTAACAGCGGGGCCGGGGATTTACAATGAGCAGTTCTTC. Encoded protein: CASSLTAGPGIYNEQFF. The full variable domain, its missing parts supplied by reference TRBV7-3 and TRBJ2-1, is GAGVSQTPSNKVTEKGKYVELRCDPISGHTALYWYRQSLGQGPEFLIYFQGTGAADDSGLPNDRFFAVRPEGSVSTLKIQRTERGDSAVYLCASSLTAGPGIYNEQFFGPGTRLTVL.

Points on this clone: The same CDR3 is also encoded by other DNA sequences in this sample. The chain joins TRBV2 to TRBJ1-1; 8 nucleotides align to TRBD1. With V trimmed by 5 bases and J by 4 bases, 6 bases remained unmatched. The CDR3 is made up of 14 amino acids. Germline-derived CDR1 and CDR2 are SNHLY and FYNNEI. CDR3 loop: CASSLRGQGTEAFF. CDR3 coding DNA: TGTGCCAGCAGTCTCAGGGGGCAAGGCACTGAAGCTTTCTTT.

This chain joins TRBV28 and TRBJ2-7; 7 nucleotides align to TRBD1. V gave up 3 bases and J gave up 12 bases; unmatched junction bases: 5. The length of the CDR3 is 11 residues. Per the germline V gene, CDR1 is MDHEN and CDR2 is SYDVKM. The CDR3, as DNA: TGTGCCAGCAGTTTCAAGGGGGCTGCGTACTTC. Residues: CASSFKGAAYF. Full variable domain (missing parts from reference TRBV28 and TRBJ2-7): DVKVTQSSRYLVKRTGEKVFLECVQDMDHENMFWYRQDPGLGLRLIYFSYDVKMKEKGDIPEGYSVSREKKERFSLILESASTNQTSMYLCASSFKGAAYFGPGTRLTVT.

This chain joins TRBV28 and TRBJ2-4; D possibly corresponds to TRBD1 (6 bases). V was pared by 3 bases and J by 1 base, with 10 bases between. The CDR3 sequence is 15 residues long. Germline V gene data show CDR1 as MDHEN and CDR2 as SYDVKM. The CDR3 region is CASSFLQGAKNIQYF. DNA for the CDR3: TGTGCCAGCAGTTTCCTGCAGGGGGCCAAAAACATTCAGTACTTC.

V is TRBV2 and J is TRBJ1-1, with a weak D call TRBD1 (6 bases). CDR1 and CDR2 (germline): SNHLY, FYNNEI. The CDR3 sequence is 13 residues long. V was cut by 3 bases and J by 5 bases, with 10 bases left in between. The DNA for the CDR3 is TGTGCCAGCAGTGAGGGACACAGGACTGAAGCTTTCTTT. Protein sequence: CASSEGHRTEAFF. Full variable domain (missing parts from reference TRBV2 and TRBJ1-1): EPEVTQTPSHQVTQMGQEVILRCVPISNHLYFYWYRQILGQKVEFLVSFYNNEISEKSEIFDDQFSVERPDGSNFTLKIRSTKLEDSAMYFCASSEGHRTEAFFGQGTRLTVV.

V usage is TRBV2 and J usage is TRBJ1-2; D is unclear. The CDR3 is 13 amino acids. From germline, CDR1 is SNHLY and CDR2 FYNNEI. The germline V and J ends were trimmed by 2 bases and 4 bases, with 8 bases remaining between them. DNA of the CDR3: TGTGCCAGCAGTGAATCCGGGTTCTATGGCTACACCTTC. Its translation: CASSESGFYGYTF.

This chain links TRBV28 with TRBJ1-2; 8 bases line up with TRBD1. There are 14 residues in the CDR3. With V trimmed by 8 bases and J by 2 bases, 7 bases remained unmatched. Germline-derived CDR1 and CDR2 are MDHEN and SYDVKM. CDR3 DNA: TGTGCCAGCGTGCCACAGGGGGAAAACTATGGCTACACCTTC. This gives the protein CASVPQGENYGYTF.

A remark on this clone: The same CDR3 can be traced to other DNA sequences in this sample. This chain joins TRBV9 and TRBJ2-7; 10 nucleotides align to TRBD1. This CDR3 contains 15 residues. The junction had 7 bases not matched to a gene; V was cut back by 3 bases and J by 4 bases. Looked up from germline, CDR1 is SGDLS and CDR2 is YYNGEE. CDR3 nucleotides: TGTGCCAGCAGCGCCGGGACAGGGGTGGGTTACGAGCAGTACTTC. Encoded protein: CASSAGTGVGYEQYF.

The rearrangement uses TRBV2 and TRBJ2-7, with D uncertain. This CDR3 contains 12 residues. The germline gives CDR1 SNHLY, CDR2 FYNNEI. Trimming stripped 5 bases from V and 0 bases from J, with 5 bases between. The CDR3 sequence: CASSSYSYEQYF. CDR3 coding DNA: TGTGCCAGCAGTTCCTACTCCTACGAGCAGTACTTC.

CDR3 nucleotides: TGCGCCAGCCGACCCCTATACAGGGGCTCTTACGAGCAGTACTTC. This encodes CASRPLYRGSYEQYF. The V gene is TRBV5-1, the J gene TRBJ2-7; 7 bases fit TRBD1. The CDR3 is made up of 15 amino acids. Germline V gives CDR1 SGHRS, CDR2 YFSETQ. Trimming cost V 7 bases and J 4 bases; bases outside gene matches: 14. Combining the CDR3 with reference TRBV5-1 and TRBJ2-7 gives the whole variable domain KAGVTQTPRYLIKTRGQQVTLSCSPISGHRSVSWYQQTPGQGLQFLFEYFSETQRNKGNFPGRFSGRQFSNSRSEMNVSTLELGDSALYLCASRPLYRGSYEQYFGPGTRLTVT.

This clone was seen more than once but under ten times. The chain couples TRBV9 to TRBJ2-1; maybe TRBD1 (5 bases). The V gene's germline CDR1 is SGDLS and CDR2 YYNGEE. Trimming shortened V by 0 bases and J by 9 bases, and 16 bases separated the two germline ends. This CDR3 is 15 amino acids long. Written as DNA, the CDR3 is TGTGCCAGCAGCGTAGAGGGGCAGGGCTTCCGTGAGCAGTTCTTC. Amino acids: CASSVEGQGFREQFF.

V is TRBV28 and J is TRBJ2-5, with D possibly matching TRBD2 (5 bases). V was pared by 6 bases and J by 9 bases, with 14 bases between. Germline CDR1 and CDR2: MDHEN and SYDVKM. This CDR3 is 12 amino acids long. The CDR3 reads CASRYQPGAQYF. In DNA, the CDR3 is TGTGCCAGCAGATACCAACCCGGGGCCCAGTACTTC.

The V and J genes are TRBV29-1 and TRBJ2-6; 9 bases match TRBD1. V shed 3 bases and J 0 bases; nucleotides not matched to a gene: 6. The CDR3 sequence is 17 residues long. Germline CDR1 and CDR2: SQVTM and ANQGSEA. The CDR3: CSVETGQGPSGANVLTF. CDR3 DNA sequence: TGCAGCGTTGAGACGGGACAGGGCCCCTCTGGGGCCAACGTCCTGACTTTC. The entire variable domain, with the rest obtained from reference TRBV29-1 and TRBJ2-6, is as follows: SAVISQKPSRDICQRGTSLTIQCQVDSQVTMMFWYRQQPGQSLTLIATANQGSEATYESGFVIDKFPISRPNLTFSTLTVSNMSPEDSSIYLCSVETGQGPSGANVLTFGAGSRLTVL.

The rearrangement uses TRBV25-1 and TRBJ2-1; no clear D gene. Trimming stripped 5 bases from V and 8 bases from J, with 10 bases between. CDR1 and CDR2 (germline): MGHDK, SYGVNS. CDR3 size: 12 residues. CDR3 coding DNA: TGTGCCAGCAGTCCCCGAGCTTATGAGCAGTTCTTC. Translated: CASSPRAYEQFF.